This record concerns one T cell receptor beta chain sequence. What antigen it recognizes has not been identified. Base qualities were left out, and no much larger clone turns up one base away. Relative to germline, V is 2 bases shorter and J is 0 bases shorter, with 9 bases between their ends. Taken from cysteine to phenylalanine, the CDR3 has 14 residues. Only the CDR3 region is kept as DNA, spanning 42 bases read in frame from base 1. The germline V gene supplies CDR1 SGHRS and CDR2 YFSETQ. The sample is drawn from a study of blood T cell repertoires in COVID-19 (dated by TCRdb to the early 2020s). For the wider study: The collaborator samples originated in the United States, Italy and Spain and spanned the acute and convalescent phases of COVID-19. The material from the prospective study consisted of cDNA or gDNA derived from T cells, B-cell-depleted T cells, or PBMCs. Subjects who had been exposed to COVID-19, were actively infected with it, or had recovered from it provided the deeply sampled blood TCRbeta repertoires that made up the dataset. The repertoires were released in a freely available public database intended as a resource for research on the immune response to SARS-CoV-2. Samples were obtained from the ongoing ImmuneRACE study (first 160 participants) and from approximately 1,200 subjects provided by 6 global collaborators. The sample metadata nearly always contained a de-identified subject ID, COVID-19 status, age in years and sex. HLA class I and class II types, where available, came from metadata supplied by the sample provider rather than from assay-based typing. Broad study findings and their caveats: How much clinical and demographic metadata was included differed by source and by participant, and the metadata was provided uncurated.

TCRbeta CDR3 regions were amplified from genomic DNA by means of the immunoSEQ Assay, a bias-controlled multiplex PCR. In the original analysis: The number of nucleated cells in each sample was estimated by amplification of reference gene primers within the assay. Sequence reads were collapsed and filtered to measure the absolute abundance of every unique TCRbeta CDR3 rearrangement. Productive Simpson clonality was computed per sample as the square root of Simpson's diversity index over productive rearrangements. TCRdb carries this immuneACCESS record with in-frame sequences only. Its versions omit some clonotypes, under half of them owing to an unresolved V gene in the studies checked, with the rest unexplained. Clone size and the V and J calls come from that table; the DNA yielded D and trimming. This sample holds roughly 120,000 clones; about 74% were observed only once. In total, the top ten clones hold 5.5% to 7% of the sample.

The collaborating institutions used their own protocols to collect whole blood in K2EDTA tubes. Collaborator samples were shipped for TCRbeta analysis as frozen whole blood, isolated PBMCs, or DNA extracted from either sample type. Sequenced input: peripheral blood. This clonotype was obtained from a man in his 70s with acute or convalescent COVID-19. The rearrangement joined TRBV5-1 to TRBJ2-7, with the D gene not confidently named. The DNA reads TGCGCCAGCAGCTTCTTCGGTGACTCCTACGAGCAGTACTTC. Translated, this is CASSFFGDSYEQYF.